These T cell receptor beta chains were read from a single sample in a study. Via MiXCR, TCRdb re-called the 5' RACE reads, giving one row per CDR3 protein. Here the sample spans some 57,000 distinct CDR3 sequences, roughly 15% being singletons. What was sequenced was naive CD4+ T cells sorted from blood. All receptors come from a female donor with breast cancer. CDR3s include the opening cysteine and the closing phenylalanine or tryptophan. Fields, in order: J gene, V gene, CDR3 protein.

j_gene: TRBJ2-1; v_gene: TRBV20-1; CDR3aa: CSAAPTSANEQVF
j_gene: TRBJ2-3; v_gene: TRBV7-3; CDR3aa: CASSSRQGTADTQYF
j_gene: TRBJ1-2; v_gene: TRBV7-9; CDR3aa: CASSPWGRPTNYGYTF
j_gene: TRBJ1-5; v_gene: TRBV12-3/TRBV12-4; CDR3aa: CASTPGDGQPQHF
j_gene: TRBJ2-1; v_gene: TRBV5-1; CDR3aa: CASSSRSRLAGGIEQFF
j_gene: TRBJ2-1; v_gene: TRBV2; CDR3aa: CASSSGGRGNEQFF
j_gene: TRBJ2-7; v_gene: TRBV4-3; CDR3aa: CASSPGRSRVYEQYF
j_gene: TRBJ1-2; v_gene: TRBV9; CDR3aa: CASSVSFGPQYGYTF
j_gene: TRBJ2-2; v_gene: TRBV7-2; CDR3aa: CASSYGQNTGELFF
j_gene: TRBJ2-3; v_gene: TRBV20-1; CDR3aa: CSARRTSGFSSTDTQYF
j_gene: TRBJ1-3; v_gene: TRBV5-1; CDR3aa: CASSLAMGNTTYF
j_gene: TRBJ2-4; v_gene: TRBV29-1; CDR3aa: CSVEDRQLNIQYF
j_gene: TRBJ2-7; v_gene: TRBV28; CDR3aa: CTSSPPGLRSYEQYF
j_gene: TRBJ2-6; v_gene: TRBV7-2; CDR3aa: CASSDRVGGANVLTF
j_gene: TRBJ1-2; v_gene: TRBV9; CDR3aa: CASSVDLGNYGYTF
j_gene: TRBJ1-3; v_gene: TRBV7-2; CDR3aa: CASSPGGPSGNTIYF
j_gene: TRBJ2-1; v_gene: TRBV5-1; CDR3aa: CASGLAGGEDEQFF
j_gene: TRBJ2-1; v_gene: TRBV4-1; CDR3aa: CASSQDGETQFF
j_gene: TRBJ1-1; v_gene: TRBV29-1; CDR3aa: CSVEDYQAGAFF
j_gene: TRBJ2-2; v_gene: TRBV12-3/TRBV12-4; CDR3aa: CASRQGANTGELFF
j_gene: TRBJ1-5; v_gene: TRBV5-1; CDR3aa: CASSLEQDQPQHF
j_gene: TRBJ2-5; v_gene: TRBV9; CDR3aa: CASSVIGGPQETQYF
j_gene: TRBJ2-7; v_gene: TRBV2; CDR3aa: CASSERGGIAYEQYF
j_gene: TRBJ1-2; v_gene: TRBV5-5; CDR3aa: CASSRPPDHYGYTF
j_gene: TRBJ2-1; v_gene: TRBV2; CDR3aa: CASSAQGIVYNAQFF
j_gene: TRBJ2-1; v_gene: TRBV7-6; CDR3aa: CASSSVAGSLYNEQFF
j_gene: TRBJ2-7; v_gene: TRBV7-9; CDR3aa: CASSLLGPAHEQYF
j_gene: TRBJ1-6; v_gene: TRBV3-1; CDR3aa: CASSQTDRGSPLHF
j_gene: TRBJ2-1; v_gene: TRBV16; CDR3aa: CASSQFGGTSYYEQFF
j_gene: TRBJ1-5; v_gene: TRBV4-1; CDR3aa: CVSSREGQGSQPQHF
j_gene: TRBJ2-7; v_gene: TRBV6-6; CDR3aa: CASSYKDPQSYEQYF
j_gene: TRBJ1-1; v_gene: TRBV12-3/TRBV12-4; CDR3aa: CASSLNSGTEAFF
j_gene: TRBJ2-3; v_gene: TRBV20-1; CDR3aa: CSAGGGQGTDTQYF
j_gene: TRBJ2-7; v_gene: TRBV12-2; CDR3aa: CASRFLSNIEGEQYF
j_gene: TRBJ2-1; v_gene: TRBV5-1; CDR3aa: CASSLELYNEQFF
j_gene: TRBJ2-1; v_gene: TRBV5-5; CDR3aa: CASSLNPAGGSYNEQFF
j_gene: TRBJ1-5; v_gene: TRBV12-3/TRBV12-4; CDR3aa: CASSLGQGNQPQHF
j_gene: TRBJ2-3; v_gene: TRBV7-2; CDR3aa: CASSLAGRGRISDTQYF
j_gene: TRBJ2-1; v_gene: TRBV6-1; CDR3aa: CASETSGRVSYNEQFF
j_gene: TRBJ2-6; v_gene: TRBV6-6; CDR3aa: CASINGGSGANVLTF
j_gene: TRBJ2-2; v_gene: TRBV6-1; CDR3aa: CASSEGRGLAINTGELFF
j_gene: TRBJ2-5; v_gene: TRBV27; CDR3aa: CASSLSSSGFQETQYF
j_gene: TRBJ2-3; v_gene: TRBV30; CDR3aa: CAWGRGLGDTQYF
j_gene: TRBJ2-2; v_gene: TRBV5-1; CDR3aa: CASSFLATNTGELFF
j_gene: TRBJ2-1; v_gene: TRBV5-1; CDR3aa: CASSSFAQDGLDEQFF
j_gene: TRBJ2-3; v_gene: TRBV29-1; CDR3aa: CSVRPNTQYF
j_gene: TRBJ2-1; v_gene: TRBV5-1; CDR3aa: CASSLGDAYNEQFF
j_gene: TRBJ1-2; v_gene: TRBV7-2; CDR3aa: CASSLAWTANYGYTF
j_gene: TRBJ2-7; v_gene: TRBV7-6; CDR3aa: CASSPAARAYEQYF
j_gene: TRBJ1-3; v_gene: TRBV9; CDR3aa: CASSPQVAGNTIYF
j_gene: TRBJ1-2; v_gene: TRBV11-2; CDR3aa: CASSSLQGNYGYTF